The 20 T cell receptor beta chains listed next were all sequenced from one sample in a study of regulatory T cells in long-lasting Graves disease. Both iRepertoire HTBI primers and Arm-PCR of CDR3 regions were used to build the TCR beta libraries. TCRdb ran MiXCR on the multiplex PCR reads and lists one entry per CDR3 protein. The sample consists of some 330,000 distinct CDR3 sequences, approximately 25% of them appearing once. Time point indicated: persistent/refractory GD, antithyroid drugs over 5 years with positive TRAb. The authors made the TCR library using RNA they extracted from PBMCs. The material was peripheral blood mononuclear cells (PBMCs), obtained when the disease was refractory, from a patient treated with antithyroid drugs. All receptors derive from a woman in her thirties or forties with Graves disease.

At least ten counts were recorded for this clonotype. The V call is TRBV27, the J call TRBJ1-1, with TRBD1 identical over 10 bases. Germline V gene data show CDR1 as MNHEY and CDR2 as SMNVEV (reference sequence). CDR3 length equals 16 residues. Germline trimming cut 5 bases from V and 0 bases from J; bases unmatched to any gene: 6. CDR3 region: CASSPRQGAMNTEAFF. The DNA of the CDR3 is TGTGCCAGCAGTCCCCGACAGGGGGCAATGAACACTGAAGCTTTCTTT.

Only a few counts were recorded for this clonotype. The CDR3 DNA reads TGCAGTGCTAGACCCCGGGGTTTCACGGACGAGCAGTACTTC. Residues: CSARPRGFTDEQYF. This chain joins TRBV20-1 and TRBJ2-7; TRBD2 might be the D (5 bases). The V gene lost 2 bases and the J gene lost 5 bases, with 16 bases spanning the gap. The CDR3 is made up of 14 amino acids. CDR1 is DFQATT, CDR2 SNEGSKA, per germline (reference sequence).

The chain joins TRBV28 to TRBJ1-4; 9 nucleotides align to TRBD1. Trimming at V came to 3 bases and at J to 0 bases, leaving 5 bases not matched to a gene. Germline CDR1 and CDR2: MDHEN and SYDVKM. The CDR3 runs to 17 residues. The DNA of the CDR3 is TGTGCCAGCAGTTTCTCCGGGACAGGGTCAACTAATGAAAAACTGTTTTTT. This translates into CASSFSGTGSTNEKLFF.

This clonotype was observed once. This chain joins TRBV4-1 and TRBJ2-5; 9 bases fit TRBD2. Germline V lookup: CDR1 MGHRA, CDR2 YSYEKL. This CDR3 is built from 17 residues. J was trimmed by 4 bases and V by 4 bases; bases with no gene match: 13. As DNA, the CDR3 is TGCGCCAGCAGCCTATCGGCGGGAGGGACCGGGGGAGAGACCCAGTACTTC. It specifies CASSLSAGGTGGETQYF.

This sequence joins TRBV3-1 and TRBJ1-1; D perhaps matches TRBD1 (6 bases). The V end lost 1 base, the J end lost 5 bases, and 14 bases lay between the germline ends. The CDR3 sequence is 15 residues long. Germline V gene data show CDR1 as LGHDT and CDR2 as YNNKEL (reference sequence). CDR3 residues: CASSQGVGGYTEAFF. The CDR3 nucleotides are TGTGCCAGCAGCCAAGGGGTAGGGGGTTATACTGAAGCTTTCTTT.

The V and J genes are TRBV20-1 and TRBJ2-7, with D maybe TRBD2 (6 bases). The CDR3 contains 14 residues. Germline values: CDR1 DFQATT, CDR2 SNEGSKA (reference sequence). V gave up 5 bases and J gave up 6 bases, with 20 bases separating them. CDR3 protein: CSASGTVPWGEQYF. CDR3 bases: TGCAGTGCTTCCGGGACTGTGCCGTGGGGCGAGCAGTACTTC.

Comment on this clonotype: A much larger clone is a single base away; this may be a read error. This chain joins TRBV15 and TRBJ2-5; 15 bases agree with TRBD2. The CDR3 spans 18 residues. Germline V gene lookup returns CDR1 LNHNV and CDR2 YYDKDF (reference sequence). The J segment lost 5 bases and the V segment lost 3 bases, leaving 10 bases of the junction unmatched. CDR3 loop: CATSRGGLAGGFHETQYF. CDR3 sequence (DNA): TGTGCCACCAGCAGGGGAGGACTAGCGGGAGGGTTCCACGAGACCCAGTACTTC.

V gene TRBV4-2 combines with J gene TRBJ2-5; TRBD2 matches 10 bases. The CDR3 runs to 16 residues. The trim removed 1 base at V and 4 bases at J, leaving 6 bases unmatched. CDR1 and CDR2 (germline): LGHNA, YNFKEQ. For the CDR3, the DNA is TGTGCCAGCAGCCAAGTGCTAGCGGGAGTAGGAGAGACCCAGTACTTC. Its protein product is CASSQVLAGVGETQYF.

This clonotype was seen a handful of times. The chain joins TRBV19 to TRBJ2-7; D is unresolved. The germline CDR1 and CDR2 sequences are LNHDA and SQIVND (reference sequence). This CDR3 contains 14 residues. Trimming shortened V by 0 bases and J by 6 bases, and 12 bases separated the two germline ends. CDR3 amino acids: CASSIDGRPREQYF. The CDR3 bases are TGTGCCAGTAGTATAGATGGTCGTCCTCGCGAGCAGTACTTC.

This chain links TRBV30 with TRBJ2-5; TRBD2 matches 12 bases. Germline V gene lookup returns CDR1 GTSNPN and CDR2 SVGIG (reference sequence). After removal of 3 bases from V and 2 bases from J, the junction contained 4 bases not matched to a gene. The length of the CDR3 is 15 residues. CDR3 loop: CAWSSGLAGQETQYF. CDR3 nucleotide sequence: TGTGCCTGGAGCTCCGGACTAGCGGGACAAGAGACCCAGTACTTC.

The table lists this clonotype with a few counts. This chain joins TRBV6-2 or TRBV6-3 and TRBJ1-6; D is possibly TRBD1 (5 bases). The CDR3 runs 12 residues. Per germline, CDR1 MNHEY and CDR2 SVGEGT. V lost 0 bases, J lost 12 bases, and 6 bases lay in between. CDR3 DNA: TGTGCCAGCAGTTACTCCAGGGAACCCCTCCACTTT. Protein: CASSYSREPLHF.

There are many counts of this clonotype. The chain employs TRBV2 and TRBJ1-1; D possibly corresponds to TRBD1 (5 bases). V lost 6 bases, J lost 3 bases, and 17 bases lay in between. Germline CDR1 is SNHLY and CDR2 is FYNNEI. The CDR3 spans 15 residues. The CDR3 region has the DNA TGTGCCAGCAGGCGAAAACAGGAGAGTTACACTGAAGCTTTCTTT. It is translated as CASRRKQESYTEAFF.

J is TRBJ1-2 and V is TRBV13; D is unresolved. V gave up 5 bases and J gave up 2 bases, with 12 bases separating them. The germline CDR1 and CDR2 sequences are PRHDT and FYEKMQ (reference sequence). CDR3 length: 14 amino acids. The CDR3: CASSPRTVNYGYTF. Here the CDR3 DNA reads TGTGCCAGCAGCCCCCGGACTGTAAACTATGGCTACACCTTC.

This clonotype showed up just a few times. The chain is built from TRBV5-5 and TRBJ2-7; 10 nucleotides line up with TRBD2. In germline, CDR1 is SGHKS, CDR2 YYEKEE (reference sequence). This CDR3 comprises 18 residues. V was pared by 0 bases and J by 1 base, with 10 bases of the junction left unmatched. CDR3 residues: CASSLALAGGPSSYEQYF. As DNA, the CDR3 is TGTGCCAGCAGCTTGGCATTAGCGGGAGGCCCTAGTTCCTACGAGCAGTACTTC. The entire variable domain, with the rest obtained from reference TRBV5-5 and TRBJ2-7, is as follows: DAGVTQSPTHLIKTRGQQVTLRCSPISGHKSVSWYQQVLGQGPQFIFQYYEKEERGRGNFPDRFSARQFPNYSSELNVNALLLGDSALYLCASSLALAGGPSSYEQYFGPGTRLTVT.

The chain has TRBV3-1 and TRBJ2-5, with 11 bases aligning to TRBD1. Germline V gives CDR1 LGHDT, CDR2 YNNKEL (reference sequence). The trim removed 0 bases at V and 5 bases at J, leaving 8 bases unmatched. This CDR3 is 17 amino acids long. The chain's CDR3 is CASSQDTGQGAQETQYF. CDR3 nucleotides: TGTGCCAGCAGCCAAGATACCGGACAGGGGGCCCAGGAGACCCAGTACTTC.

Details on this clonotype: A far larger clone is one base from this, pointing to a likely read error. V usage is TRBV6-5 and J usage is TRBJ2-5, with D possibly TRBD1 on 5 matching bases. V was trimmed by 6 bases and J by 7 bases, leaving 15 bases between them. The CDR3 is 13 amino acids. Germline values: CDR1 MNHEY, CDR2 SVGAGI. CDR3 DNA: TGTGCCAGCAGAAACCAAGATCAGGGGACCCAGTACTTC. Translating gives CASRNQDQGTQYF.

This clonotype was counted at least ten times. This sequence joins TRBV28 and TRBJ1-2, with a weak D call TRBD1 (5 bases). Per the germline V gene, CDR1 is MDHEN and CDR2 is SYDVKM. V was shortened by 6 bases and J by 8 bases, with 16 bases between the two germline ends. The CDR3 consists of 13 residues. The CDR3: CASSRPPGQGYTF. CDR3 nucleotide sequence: TGTGCCAGCAGCCGACCACCGGGGCAGGGCTACACCTTC.

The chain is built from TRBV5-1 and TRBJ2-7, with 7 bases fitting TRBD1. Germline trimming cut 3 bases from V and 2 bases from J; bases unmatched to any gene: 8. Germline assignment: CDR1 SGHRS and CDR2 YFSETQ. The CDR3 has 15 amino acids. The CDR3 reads CASSSHWTGTYEQYF. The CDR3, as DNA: TGCGCCAGCAGCTCCCATTGGACAGGTACCTACGAGCAGTACTTC.

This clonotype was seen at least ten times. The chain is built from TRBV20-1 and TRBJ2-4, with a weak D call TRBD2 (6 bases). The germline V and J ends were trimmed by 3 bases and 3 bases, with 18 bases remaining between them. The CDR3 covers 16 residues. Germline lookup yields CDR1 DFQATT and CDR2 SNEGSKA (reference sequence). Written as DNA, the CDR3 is TGCAGTGCTAGTTTCCAAGCGGGTAAAGTCAAAAACATTCAGTACTTC. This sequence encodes CSASFQAGKVKNIQYF.

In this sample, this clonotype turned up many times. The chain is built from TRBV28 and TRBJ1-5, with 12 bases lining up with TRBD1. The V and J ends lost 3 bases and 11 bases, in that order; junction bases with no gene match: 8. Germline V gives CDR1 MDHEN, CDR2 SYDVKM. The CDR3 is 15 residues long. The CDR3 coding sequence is TGTGCCAGCAGTTTTTGGACGGGACAGGGGGCCTCCCAGCATTTT. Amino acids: CASSFWTGQGASQHF.